These T cell receptor beta chains were read from a single sample in a study of PD-L1 blockade in urothelial cancer. Data came from immunoSEQ multiplex PCR; TCRdb stores just in-frame clones and leaves some out. The sample comprises around 100,000 clones, approximately 89% of which are singletons, and 3% to 4% rests with the top ten. Sequenced material: PBMCs, taken around atezolizumab (anti-PD-L1) treatment. The source is a man aged 55 to 70 with urothelial cancer. Both conserved end residues are part of each CDR3. D genes are given only for firm matches. Some rows mark clone size as missing; the rest say once, few, many or name a class of expanded clone.

J gene: TRBJ2-3; clone size: once; D gene: TRBD2; V gene: TRBV5-1; CDR3 DNA: TGCGCCAGCAGCAATAGCGGGAGTGTGTCAGATACGCAGTATTTT; CDR3 protein: CASSNSGSVSDTQYF
J gene: TRBJ1-5; clone size: .; D gene: .; V gene: TRBV30; CDR3 DNA: TGTGCCTGGAGCAGTGCGGGGGATCAGCCCCAGCATTTT; CDR3 protein: CAWSSAGDQPQHF
J gene: TRBJ1-2; clone size: .; D gene: .; V gene: TRBV6-1; CDR3 DNA: TGTGCCAGCAGTGAAGCGAGCACCCGCTATGGCTACACCTTC; CDR3 protein: CASSEASTRYGYTF
J gene: TRBJ1-2; clone size: .; D gene: .; V gene: TRBV5-6; CDR3 DNA: TGTGCCAGCAGCTTGGTTCAGGAGGATGGCTACACCTTC; CDR3 protein: CASSLVQEDGYTF
J gene: TRBJ2-1; clone size: .; D gene: .; V gene: TRBV15; CDR3 DNA: TGTGCCACCAGCCCCCGAGGGGGACGAGGTAATGAGCAGTTCTTC; CDR3 protein: CATSPRGGRGNEQFF
J gene: TRBJ1-3; clone size: .; D gene: .; V gene: TRBV7-9; CDR3 DNA: TGTGCCAGCAGCTTAGAGTGGTCGGGACTCCTCTCTGGAAACACCATATATTTT; CDR3 protein: CASSLEWSGLLSGNTIYF
J gene: TRBJ2-3; clone size: .; D gene: TRBD2; V gene: TRBV5-1; CDR3 DNA: TGCGCCAGCAGCTTGGGCCTAGCGGGACAATTCACAGATACGCAGTATTTT; CDR3 protein: CASSLGLAGQFTDTQYF
J gene: TRBJ2-3; clone size: .; D gene: .; V gene: TRBV4-3; CDR3 DNA: TGCGCCAGCAGCCAAGACGGACAGCTAGATACGCAGTATTTT; CDR3 protein: CASSQDGQLDTQYF
J gene: TRBJ2-2; clone size: .; D gene: TRBD1; V gene: TRBV4-3; CDR3 DNA: TGCGCCAGCAGCCAAGAATTTACAGGGGGCAGCACCGGGGAGCTGTTTTTT; CDR3 protein: CASSQEFTGGSTGELFF
J gene: TRBJ2-1; clone size: .; D gene: TRBD2; V gene: TRBV7-9; CDR3 DNA: TGTGCCAGCAGGGGTGGAGCGGGAGTAGGCGACAGTGAGCAGTTCTTC; CDR3 protein: CASRGGAGVGDSEQFF
J gene: TRBJ2-1; clone size: .; D gene: .; V gene: TRBV5-1; CDR3 DNA: TGCGCCAGCAGCGTAAGCGGAACTTACAATGAGCAGTTCTTC; CDR3 protein: CASSVSGTYNEQFF
J gene: TRBJ2-7; clone size: once; D gene: TRBD2; V gene: TRBV29-1; CDR3 DNA: TGCAGCGCAACTAGCGGAGCGGTTCCCGAGCAGTACTTC; CDR3 protein: CSATSGAVPEQYF
J gene: TRBJ2-7; clone size: .; D gene: TRBD1; V gene: TRBV27; CDR3 DNA: TGTGCCAGCAGTCCCACCGGGACAGTCTCCTACGAGCAGTACTTC; CDR3 protein: CASSPTGTVSYEQYF
J gene: TRBJ1-1; clone size: .; D gene: TRBD1; V gene: TRBV4-3; CDR3 DNA: TGCGCCAGCAGCCTCGGACAGGCCACTGAAGCTTTCTTT; CDR3 protein: CASSLGQATEAFF
J gene: TRBJ2-7; clone size: .; D gene: TRBD1; V gene: TRBV4-1; CDR3 DNA: TGCGCCAGCAGCCAAGTTTCAGGGGGCTACGAGCAGTACTTC; CDR3 protein: CASSQVSGGYEQYF
J gene: TRBJ2-1; clone size: once; D gene: .; V gene: TRBV19; CDR3 DNA: TGTGCCAGTAGTCGGAATAGCGGAGTCTACAATGAGCAGTTCTTC; CDR3 protein: CASSRNSGVYNEQFF
J gene: TRBJ2-6; clone size: .; D gene: TRBD1; V gene: TRBV7-9; CDR3 DNA: TGTGCCAGCAGCCGTTCAACAGGGGGTCCTGGGGCCAACGTCCTGACTTTC; CDR3 protein: CASSRSTGGPGANVLTF
J gene: TRBJ2-3; clone size: once; D gene: TRBD2; V gene: TRBV7-3; CDR3 DNA: TGTGCCAGCAGCGCCCTCGGACTAGCGGGGGGAGATACGCAGTATTTT; CDR3 protein: CASSALGLAGGDTQYF
J gene: TRBJ2-2; clone size: .; D gene: TRBD1; V gene: TRBV5-1; CDR3 DNA: TGCGCCAGCAGCTTGATGGGACAGTCCGGGGAGCTGTTTTTT; CDR3 protein: CASSLMGQSGELFF
J gene: TRBJ1-1; clone size: .; D gene: .; V gene: TRBV18; CDR3 DNA: TGTGCCAGCTCACAAGCAGGGGTAACTGAAGCTTTCTTT; CDR3 protein: CASSQAGVTEAFF
J gene: TRBJ2-5; clone size: .; D gene: .; V gene: TRBV18; CDR3 DNA: TGTGCCAGCTCACCCTACAGGGCAGGGGAGACCCAGTACTTC; CDR3 protein: CASSPYRAGETQYF
J gene: TRBJ2-7; clone size: .; D gene: TRBD1; V gene: TRBV5-6; CDR3 DNA: TGTGCCAGCAGCTACCGACAGGGGGCGTTCGAGCAGTACTTC; CDR3 protein: CASSYRQGAFEQYF
J gene: TRBJ2-3; clone size: .; D gene: .; V gene: TRBV18; CDR3 DNA: TGTGCCAGCTCACCGGACAGATACACAGATACGCAGTATTTT; CDR3 protein: CASSPDRYTDTQYF
J gene: TRBJ2-7; clone size: .; D gene: TRBD1; V gene: TRBV29-1; CDR3 DNA: TGCAGCGCAGCCGGGACAGGGAGGTACGAGCAGTACTTC; CDR3 protein: CSAAGTGRYEQYF
J gene: TRBJ2-3; clone size: .; D gene: TRBD1; V gene: TRBV18; CDR3 DNA: TGTGCCAGCTCACCAGAACAGGGGGATACGCAGTATTTT; CDR3 protein: CASSPEQGDTQYF
J gene: TRBJ2-3; clone size: .; D gene: .; V gene: TRBV5-8; CDR3 DNA: TGTGCCAGCAGCTTAGGTGAGGGAGATACGCAGTATTTT; CDR3 protein: CASSLGEGDTQYF
J gene: TRBJ2-7; clone size: .; D gene: TRBD2; V gene: TRBV7-2; CDR3 DNA: TGTGCCAGCAGCGTCGGACTAGCGGGAACCTACGAGCAGTACTTC; CDR3 protein: CASSVGLAGTYEQYF
J gene: TRBJ2-3; clone size: .; D gene: .; V gene: TRBV4-1; CDR3 DNA: TGCGCCAGCAGCCTACAGGATACGCAGTATTTT; CDR3 protein: CASSLQDTQYF
J gene: TRBJ1-1; clone size: .; D gene: .; V gene: TRBV4-3; CDR3 DNA: TGCGCCAGCAGCCAAGATTCGGGACAAGACACTGAAGCTTTCTTT; CDR3 protein: CASSQDSGQDTEAFF
J gene: TRBJ2-5; clone size: .; D gene: TRBD2; V gene: TRBV4-1; CDR3 DNA: TGCGCCAGCAGCCCCCGAGGGTTAGCGGGGGGTCAAGAGACCCAGTACTTC; CDR3 protein: CASSPRGLAGGQETQYF
J gene: TRBJ1-1; clone size: few; D gene: .; V gene: TRBV5-1; CDR3 DNA: TGCGCCAGCAGCTTGGAATCGGAGTCGGCTGAAGCTTTCTTT; CDR3 protein: CASSLESESAEAFF
J gene: TRBJ2-1; clone size: .; D gene: TRBD1; V gene: TRBV2; CDR3 DNA: TGTGCCAGCAGGGGGGACAGTGGAAGTGAGCAGTTCTTC; CDR3 protein: CASRGDSGSEQFF
J gene: TRBJ2-1; clone size: .; D gene: TRBD2; V gene: TRBV27; CDR3 DNA: TGTGCCAGCAGTTCCACTAGCGGGGGGAACAATGAGCAGTTCTTC; CDR3 protein: CASSSTSGGNNEQFF
J gene: TRBJ2-4; clone size: .; D gene: .; V gene: TRBV7-2; CDR3 DNA: TGTGCCAGCAGTACCGGGGGAATAGCCAAAAACATTCAGTACTTC; CDR3 protein: CASSTGGIAKNIQYF
J gene: TRBJ2-2; clone size: .; D gene: .; V gene: TRBV6-1; CDR3 DNA: TGTGCCAGCAGTGAAATGTTCGGGGTGAACGGGGAGCTGTTTTTT; CDR3 protein: CASSEMFGVNGELFF
J gene: TRBJ1-5; clone size: .; D gene: .; V gene: TRBV19; CDR3 DNA: TGTGCCAGTACCGACCGCGCGGGGAATCAGCCCCAGCATTTT; CDR3 protein: CASTDRAGNQPQHF
J gene: TRBJ2-1; clone size: .; D gene: .; V gene: TRBV4-3; CDR3 DNA: TGCGCCAGCAGCCAAAGACTAGGGTCCTACAATGAGCAGTTCTTC; CDR3 protein: CASSQRLGSYNEQFF
J gene: TRBJ2-3; clone size: .; D gene: TRBD2; V gene: TRBV9; CDR3 DNA: TGTGCCAGCACCATAAGCGGGGGGAGCACAGATACGCAGTATTTT; CDR3 protein: CASTISGGSTDTQYF
J gene: TRBJ2-3; clone size: .; D gene: TRBD1; V gene: TRBV19; CDR3 DNA: TGTGCCAGTAGAGGACAGGGCACAGATACGCAGTATTTT; CDR3 protein: CASRGQGTDTQYF
J gene: TRBJ1-4; clone size: .; D gene: TRBD1; V gene: TRBV4-1; CDR3 DNA: TGCGCCAGCAGCCAAGAAGGGACAGGGAATGAAAAACTGTTTTTT; CDR3 protein: CASSQEGTGNEKLFF
J gene: TRBJ1-1; clone size: .; D gene: .; V gene: TRBV5-1; CDR3 DNA: TGCGCCAGCAGCTTAAGGACGGGGGTTACTGAAGCTTTCTTT; CDR3 protein: CASSLRTGVTEAFF
J gene: TRBJ2-1; clone size: .; D gene: .; V gene: TRBV7-2; CDR3 DNA: TGTGCCAGCAGCTTAGGATCAGGCTTCAATGAGCAGTTCTTC; CDR3 protein: CASSLGSGFNEQFF
J gene: TRBJ2-5; clone size: .; D gene: .; V gene: TRBV15; CDR3 DNA: TGTGCCACCAGCAGAGACAGGGCTGATGAGACCCAGTACTTC; CDR3 protein: CATSRDRADETQYF
J gene: TRBJ1-2; clone size: .; D gene: TRBD1; V gene: TRBV5-1; CDR3 DNA: TGCGCCAGCAGCTTGGAGCTGACAGGGGATGGCTACACCTTC; CDR3 protein: CASSLELTGDGYTF
J gene: TRBJ1-3; clone size: once; D gene: .; V gene: TRBV18; CDR3 DNA: TGTGCCAGCTCGGCGGAGATTTGGGGCTCTGTGAACACCATATATTTT; CDR3 protein: CASSAEIWGSVNTIYF
J gene: TRBJ2-7; clone size: .; D gene: TRBD1; V gene: TRBV5-1; CDR3 DNA: TGCGCCAGCAGCCTAGGACAGGGTTCCTACGAGCAGTACTTC; CDR3 protein: CASSLGQGSYEQYF
J gene: TRBJ2-2; clone size: .; D gene: .; V gene: TRBV19; CDR3 DNA: TGTGCCAGTAGTGTGGACAGAAACACCGGGGAGCTGTTTTTT; CDR3 protein: CASSVDRNTGELFF
J gene: TRBJ2-3; clone size: .; D gene: TRBD1; V gene: TRBV13; CDR3 DNA: TGTGCCAGCAGCTTAGATACACCCCGGACAGGGGGTGGTTTAGATACGCAGTATTTT; CDR3 protein: CASSLDTPRTGGGLDTQYF
J gene: TRBJ2-4; clone size: .; D gene: TRBD2; V gene: TRBV28; CDR3 DNA: TGTGCCAGCAGTTTAGGCGGGGGGCTAGGAGGGAAAAACATTCAGTACTTC; CDR3 protein: CASSLGGGLGGKNIQYF
J gene: TRBJ2-7; clone size: .; D gene: TRBD1; V gene: TRBV5-1; CDR3 DNA: TGCGCCAGCAGCTTGGGTACAGGGGGCTCCTACGAGCAGTACTTC; CDR3 protein: CASSLGTGGSYEQYF
J gene: TRBJ2-5; clone size: .; D gene: .; V gene: TRBV5-1; CDR3 DNA: TGCGCCAGCAGCTTAACAGGATACCAAGAGACCCAGTACTTC; CDR3 protein: CASSLTGYQETQYF
J gene: TRBJ1-6; clone size: .; D gene: .; V gene: TRBV9; CDR3 DNA: TGTGCCAGCAGCGTAGCTGGAGGGGCCCTCCACTTT; CDR3 protein: CASSVAGGALHF
J gene: TRBJ2-5; clone size: .; D gene: TRBD2; V gene: TRBV30; CDR3 DNA: TGTGCCTGGGAAGCGGGACAAGAGACCCAGTACTTC; CDR3 protein: CAWEAGQETQYF
J gene: TRBJ2-7; clone size: .; D gene: .; V gene: TRBV29-1; CDR3 DNA: TGCAGCGTTGAGTTTAACGGGGGCGAGCAGTACTTC; CDR3 protein: CSVEFNGGEQYF
J gene: TRBJ1-5; clone size: .; D gene: .; V gene: TRBV30; CDR3 DNA: TGTGCCTGGGCCAACCCGGGGAGCTGGCCCCAGCATTTT; CDR3 protein: CAWANPGSWPQHF
J gene: TRBJ2-1; clone size: .; D gene: .; V gene: TRBV4-1; CDR3 DNA: TGCGCCAGCAGCCAAGATGGGGCCTACAGGGCCTCCTACAATGAGCAGTTCTTC; CDR3 protein: CASSQDGAYRASYNEQFF
J gene: TRBJ2-2; clone size: .; D gene: .; V gene: TRBV6-5; CDR3 DNA: TGTGCCAGCAAGCGCGGGCCCAACACCGGGGAGCTGTTTTTT; CDR3 protein: CASKRGPNTGELFF
J gene: TRBJ2-7; clone size: .; D gene: .; V gene: TRBV28; CDR3 DNA: TGTGCCAGCGCCATCAACCCGGGCGAGCAGTACTTC; CDR3 protein: CASAINPGEQYF
J gene: TRBJ2-5; clone size: .; D gene: TRBD1; V gene: TRBV18; CDR3 DNA: TGTGCCAGCTCACAACCGGGACAGTTAAAGAAGACCCAGTACTTC; CDR3 protein: CASSQPGQLKKTQYF